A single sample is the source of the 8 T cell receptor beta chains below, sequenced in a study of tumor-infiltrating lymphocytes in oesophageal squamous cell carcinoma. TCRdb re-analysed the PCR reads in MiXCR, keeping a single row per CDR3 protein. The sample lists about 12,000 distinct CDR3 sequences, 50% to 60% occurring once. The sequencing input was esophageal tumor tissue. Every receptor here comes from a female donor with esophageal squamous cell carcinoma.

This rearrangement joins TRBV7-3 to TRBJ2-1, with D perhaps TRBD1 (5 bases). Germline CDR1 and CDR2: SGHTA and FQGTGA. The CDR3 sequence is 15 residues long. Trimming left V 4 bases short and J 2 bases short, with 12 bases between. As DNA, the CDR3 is TGTGCCAGCAGCTCGTCGCCAGGGACCTACAATGAGCAGTTCTTC. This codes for CASSSSPGTYNEQFF.

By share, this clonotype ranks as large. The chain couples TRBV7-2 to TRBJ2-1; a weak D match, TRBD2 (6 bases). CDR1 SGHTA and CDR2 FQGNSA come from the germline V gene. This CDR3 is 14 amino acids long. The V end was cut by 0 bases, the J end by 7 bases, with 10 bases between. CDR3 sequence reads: CASSLATSINEQFF. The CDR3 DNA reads TGTGCCAGCAGCTTAGCCACTAGCATAAATGAGCAGTTCTTC. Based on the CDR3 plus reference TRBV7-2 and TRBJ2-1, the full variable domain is GAGVSQSPSNKVTEKGKDVELRCDPISGHTALYWYRQSLGQGLEFLIYFQGNSAPDKSGLPSDRFSAERTGGSVSTLTIQRTQQEDSAVYLCASSLATSINEQFFGPGTRLTVL.

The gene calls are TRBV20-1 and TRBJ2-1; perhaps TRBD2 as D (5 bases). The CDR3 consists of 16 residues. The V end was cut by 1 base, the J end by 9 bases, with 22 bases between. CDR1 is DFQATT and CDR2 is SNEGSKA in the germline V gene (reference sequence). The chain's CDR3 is CSARVGGLPTIREQFF. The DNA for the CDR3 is TGCAGTGCTAGAGTGGGTGGACTCCCGACCATCCGTGAGCAGTTCTTC.

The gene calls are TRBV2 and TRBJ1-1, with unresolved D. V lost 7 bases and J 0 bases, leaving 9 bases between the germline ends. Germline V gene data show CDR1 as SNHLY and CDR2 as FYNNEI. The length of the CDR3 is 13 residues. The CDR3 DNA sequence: TGTGCCAGCAATACGTGGATGAACACTGAAGCTTTCTTT. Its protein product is CASNTWMNTEAFF.

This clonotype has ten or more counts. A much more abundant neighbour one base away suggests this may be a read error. CDR3 amino acids: CAIRETSVDEQYF. DNA for the CDR3: TGTGCCATCAGGGAGACTAGCGTGGATGAGCAGTACTTC. The chain recombines TRBV10-3 with TRBJ2-5; 8 bases map to TRBD2. The ends lost 6 bases at V and 11 bases at J; junction bases unmatched: 11. Germline V lookup: CDR1 ENHRY, CDR2 SYGVKD. The CDR3 sequence is 13 residues long.

The CDR3 region has the DNA TGTGCCAGCTCGCAGGGGAACCCTGCCAACAACTATGGCTACACCTTC. Translated, it gives CASSQGNPANNYGYTF. V usage is TRBV18 and J usage is TRBJ1-2; perhaps TRBD1 as D (6 bases). Germline V CDR1 and CDR2: KGHSH, LQKENI. Trimming removed 6 bases from V and 2 bases from J, with 19 bases in between. CDR3 size: 16 residues.

The CDR3 sequence: CASSPPGGRLETQYF. CDR3 sequence (DNA): TGTGCCAGCAGTCCGCCCGGGGGGCGCTTGGAGACCCAGTACTTC. The rearrangement uses TRBV6-8 and TRBJ2-4; TRBD2 might be the D (7 bases). With the DNA end fitting TRBJ2-5 better, the J assignment may be wrong. The V gene's germline CDR1 is MNHGY and CDR2 SAAAGT. The CDR3 spans 15 residues.

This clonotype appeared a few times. CDR3 region: CASSPSSGAQGEQFF. The CDR3 bases are TGTGCCAGCAGCCCCTCTAGCGGGGCTCAGGGCGAGCAGTTCTTC. V usage is TRBV7-3 and J usage is TRBJ2-3; 9 nucleotides match TRBD2. The J call may be faulty, since TRBJ2-1 better matches the DNA end. The CDR3 is made up of 15 amino acids. The germline V gene encodes CDR1 SGHTA and CDR2 FQGTGA.